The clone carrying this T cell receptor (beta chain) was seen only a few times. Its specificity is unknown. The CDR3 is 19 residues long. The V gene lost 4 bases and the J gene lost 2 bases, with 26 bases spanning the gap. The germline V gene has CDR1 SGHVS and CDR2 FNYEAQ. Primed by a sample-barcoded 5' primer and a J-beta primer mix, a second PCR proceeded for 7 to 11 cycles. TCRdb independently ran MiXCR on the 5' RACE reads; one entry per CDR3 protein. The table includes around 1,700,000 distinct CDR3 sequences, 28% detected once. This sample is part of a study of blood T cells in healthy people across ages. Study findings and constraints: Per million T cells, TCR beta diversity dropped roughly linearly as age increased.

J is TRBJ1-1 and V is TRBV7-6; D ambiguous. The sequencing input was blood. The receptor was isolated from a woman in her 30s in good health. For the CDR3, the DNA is TGTGCCAGCAGCTCCCGGGCCTCAACACCGGGCGCCCCTAACACTGAAGCTTTCTTT. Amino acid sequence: CASSSRASTPGAPNTEAFF.